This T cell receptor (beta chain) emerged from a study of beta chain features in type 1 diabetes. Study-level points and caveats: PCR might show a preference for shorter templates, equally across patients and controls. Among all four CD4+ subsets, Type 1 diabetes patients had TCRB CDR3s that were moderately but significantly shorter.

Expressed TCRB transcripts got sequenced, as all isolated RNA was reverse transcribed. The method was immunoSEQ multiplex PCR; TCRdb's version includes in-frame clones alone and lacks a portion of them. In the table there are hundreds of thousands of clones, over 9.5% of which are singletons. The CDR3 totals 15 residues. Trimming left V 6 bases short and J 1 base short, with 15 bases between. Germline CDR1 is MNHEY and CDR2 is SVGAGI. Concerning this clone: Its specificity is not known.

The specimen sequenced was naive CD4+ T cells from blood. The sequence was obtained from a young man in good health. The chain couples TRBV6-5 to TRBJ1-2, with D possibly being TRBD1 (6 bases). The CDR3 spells CASSRRQEHNYGYTF. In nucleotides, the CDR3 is TGTGCCAGCAGCCGCCGACAGGAGCATAACTATGGCTACACCTTC.